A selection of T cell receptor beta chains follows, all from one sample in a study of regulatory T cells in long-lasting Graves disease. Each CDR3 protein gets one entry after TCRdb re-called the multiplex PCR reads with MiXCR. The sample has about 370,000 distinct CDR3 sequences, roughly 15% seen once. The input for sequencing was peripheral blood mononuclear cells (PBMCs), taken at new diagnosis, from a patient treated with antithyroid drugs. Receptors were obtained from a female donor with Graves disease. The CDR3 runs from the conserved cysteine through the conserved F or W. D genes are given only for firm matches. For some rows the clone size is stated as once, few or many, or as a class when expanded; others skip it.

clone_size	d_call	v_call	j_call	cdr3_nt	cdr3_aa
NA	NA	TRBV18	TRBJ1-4	TGTGCCAGCTCATCGGGGGCGAGTAGCGAAAAACTGTTTTTT	CASSSGASSEKLFF
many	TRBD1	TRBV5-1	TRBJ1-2	TGCGCCAGCAGCTTGGATGCGACAGGGGGTGGCTACACCTTC	CASSLDATGGGYTF
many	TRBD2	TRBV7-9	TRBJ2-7	TGTGCCAGCAGCTTAGACGGGACTAGGATTTACGAGCAGTACTTC	CASSLDGTRIYEQYF
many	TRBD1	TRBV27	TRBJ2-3	TGTGCCAGCAGTTTTTCTATTCCGGGACAGGGCTCGAGAGATACGCAGTATTTT	CASSFSIPGQGSRDTQYF
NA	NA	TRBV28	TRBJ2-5	TGTGCCAGCAGTTCTCTCTCCGGGACTCCATTCCAAGAGACCCAGTACTTC	CASSSLSGTPFQETQYF
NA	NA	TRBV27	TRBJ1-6	TGTGCCAGCAGTCTGTCCCCGGGACCCGATAATTCACCCCTCCACTTT	CASSLSPGPDNSPLHF
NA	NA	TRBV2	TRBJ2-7	TGTGCCAGCTTCCGGGACCGGGGGTCGGAGCAGTACTTC	CASFRDRGSEQYF
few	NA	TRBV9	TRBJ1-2	TGTGCCAGCAGCGTAGAGGCTATGGGCACCAGTGTCTACACCTTC	CASSVEAMGTSVYTF
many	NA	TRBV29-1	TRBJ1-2	TGCAGCGTTGAAGCTGGGGGAGGGAGTGGCTACACCTTC	CSVEAGGGSGYTF
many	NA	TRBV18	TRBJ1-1	TGTGCCAGCTCACCCGACATCATGAACACTGAAGCTTTCTTT	CASSPDIMNTEAFF
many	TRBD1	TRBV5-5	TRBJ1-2	TGTGCCAGCAGCCTATCGGGGACAGGCTTCTATGGCTACACCTTC	CASSLSGTGFYGYTF
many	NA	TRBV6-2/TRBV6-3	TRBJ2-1	TGTGCCAGCAGCTTGCATTCGGCGAACAATGAGCAGTTCTTC	CASSLHSANNEQFF
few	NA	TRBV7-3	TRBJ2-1	TGTGCCAGCAGCCGCAAGAGGGGCCCGGTGCACGGGAATTACAATGAGCAGTTCTTC	CASSRKRGPVHGNYNEQFF
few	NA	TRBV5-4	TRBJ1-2	TGTGCCAGCAGCCCATCAGGGGCGCAGGTTAGGGGCTACACCTTC	CASSPSGAQVRGYTF
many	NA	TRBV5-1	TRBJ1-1	TGTGCCAGCAGCTTAGCCAGTAACACTGAAGCTTTCTTT	CASSLASNTEAFF
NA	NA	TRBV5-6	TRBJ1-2	TGTACCAGCAGCTTGACGGGGCTGGGCTACACCTTC	CTSSLTGLGYTF
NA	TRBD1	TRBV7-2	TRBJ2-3	TGTGCCAGCTGGGACAGGGGGCTGAGGACAGATACGCAGTATTTT	CASWDRGLRTDTQYF
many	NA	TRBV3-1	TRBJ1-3	TGTGCCAGCAGCCAAGACCCGGTAGCAGCTGGAAACACCATATATTTT	CASSQDPVAAGNTIYF
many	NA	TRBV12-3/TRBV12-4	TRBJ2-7	TGTGCCAGCAGTTTCATCAGGGCCAGGGTCAACGAGCAGTACTTC	CASSFIRARVNEQYF
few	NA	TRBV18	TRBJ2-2	TGTGCCAGCTCACCGCCGAGGAGATCCACCGGGGAGCTGTTTTTT	CASSPPRRSTGELFF
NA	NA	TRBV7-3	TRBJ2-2	TGTGCCCCTCCCCCCGGGGAGCTGTTTTTT	CAPPPGELFF
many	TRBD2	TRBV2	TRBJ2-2	TGTGCCAGCAGGGCGGCGGGAGGCACCGGGGAGCTGTTTTTT	CASRAAGGTGELFF
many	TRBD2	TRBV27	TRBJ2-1	TGTGCCAGCAGCACTAGCGGGGGAAAGAATGAGCAGTTCTTC	CASSTSGGKNEQFF
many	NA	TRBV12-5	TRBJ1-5	TGTGCTAGTGGTTCCCGGGACATTGGCAATCAGCCCCAGCATTTT	CASGSRDIGNQPQHF
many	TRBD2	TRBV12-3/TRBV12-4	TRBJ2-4	TGTGCCAGCAGCAGGACTAGCGGGAGGGCCCTCACGCAGTACTTC	CASSRTSGRALTQYF
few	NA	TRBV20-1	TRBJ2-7	TGCAGTGCTAGAGAGGCATCTGGCTACGAGCAGTACTTC	CSAREASGYEQYF
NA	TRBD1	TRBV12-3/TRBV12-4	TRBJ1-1	TGTGCCAGCAGTTTGGTGACAGGGGGCGCACATGAAGCTTTCTTT	CASSLVTGGAHEAFF
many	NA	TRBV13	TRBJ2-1	TGTGCCAGCAGCTTAGGGGCCAGGGGTACCTACAATGAGCAGTTCTTC	CASSLGARGTYNEQFF
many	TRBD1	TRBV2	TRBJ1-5	TGTGCCAGCAGCGGACAGGGGGATCAGCCCCAGCATTTT	CASSGQGDQPQHF
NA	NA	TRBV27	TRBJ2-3	TGTGCCACCGGTAAACCGGGCACAGATACGCAGTATTTT	CATGKPGTDTQYF
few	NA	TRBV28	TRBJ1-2	TGTGCCAGCAGTTTATTTGCAGGGCACTATGGCTACACCTTC	CASSLFAGHYGYTF
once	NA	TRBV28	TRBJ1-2	TGTGCCAGCAGAACCTTTAGGCGGGGGCAGGAAGGCTACACCTTC	CASRTFRRGQEGYTF
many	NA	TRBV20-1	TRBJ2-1	TGCAGTGCTCAAAGGGGAGCTATCTCCTACAATGAGCAGTTCTTC	CSAQRGAISYNEQFF
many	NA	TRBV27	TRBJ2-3	TGTGCCAGTGGAGCGGCTCCCCTCACAGATACGCAGTATTTT	CASGAAPLTDTQYF
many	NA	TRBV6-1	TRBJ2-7	TGTGCCAGCAGCGAAGACGGCAACTACGAGCAGTACTTC	CASSEDGNYEQYF
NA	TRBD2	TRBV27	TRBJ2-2	TGTGCCAGCAAGTCCCTAGCGGGAGGGCGTCCCACCGGGGAGCTGTTTTTT	CASKSLAGGRPTGELFF
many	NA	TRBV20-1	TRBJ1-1	TGCAGTGCTCGTGGACCGCTGAACACTGAAGCTTTCTTT	CSARGPLNTEAFF